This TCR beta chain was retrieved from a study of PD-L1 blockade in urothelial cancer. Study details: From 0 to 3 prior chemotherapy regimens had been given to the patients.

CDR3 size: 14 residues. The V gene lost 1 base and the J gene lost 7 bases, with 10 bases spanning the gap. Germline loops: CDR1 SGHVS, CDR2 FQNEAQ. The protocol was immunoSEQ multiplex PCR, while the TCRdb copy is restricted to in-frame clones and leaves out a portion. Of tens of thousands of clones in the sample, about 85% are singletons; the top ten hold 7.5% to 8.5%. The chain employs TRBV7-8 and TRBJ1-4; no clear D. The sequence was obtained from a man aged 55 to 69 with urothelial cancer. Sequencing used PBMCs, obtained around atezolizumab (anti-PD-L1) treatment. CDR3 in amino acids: CASSLGGVGEKLFF. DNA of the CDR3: TGTGCCAGCAGCTTAGGCGGGGTCGGTGAAAAACTGTTTTTT.